This passage covers 17 T cell receptor beta chains from one sample sequenced in a study of T cell repertoires in cytomegalovirus infection. One entry per CDR3 protein, called by TCRdb with MiXCR from the reads. The sample includes around 490,000 distinct CDR3 sequences, around 27% of them seen just once. The sample comprised PBMCs. The origin of the receptors is a human donor in good health (CMV status not recorded). Some clones in this sample may be carry-over from other donors' samples.

This clonotype was recorded a few times. V gene TRBV12-3 or TRBV12-4 combines with J gene TRBJ1-1; weak D call: TRBD1 (5 bases). CDR3 length equals 15 residues. V shed 6 bases and J shed 6 bases, with 20 bases lying between them. The CDR3 spells CASSRRALEGAEAFF. CDR3 sequence (DNA): TGTGCCAGCAGCCGCCGGGCCCTCGAAGGGGCTGAAGCTTTCTTT.

The chain recombines TRBV30 with TRBJ2-3; 10 bases map to TRBD2. The ends lost 2 bases at V and 1 base at J; junction bases unmatched: 0. Germline V gives CDR1 GTSNPN, CDR2 SVGIG (reference sequence). CDR3 length: 14 amino acids. The CDR3: CAWSTSGGTDTQYF. The CDR3 region has the DNA TGTGCCTGGAGTACTAGCGGGGGCACAGATACGCAGTATTTT.

The J gene is TRBJ1-1, the V gene TRBV5-6; TRBD1 matches 8 bases. CDR3 size: 15 residues. V lost 4 bases to trimming and J lost 0 bases; unmatched junction nucleotides: 5. Germline assignment: CDR1 SGHDT and CDR2 YYEEEE. In DNA, the CDR3 is TGTGCCAGCAGCCAGGGGGACAGGTTGAACACTGAAGCTTTCTTT. It specifies CASSQGDRLNTEAFF.

In this sample, this clonotype turned up many times. The chain carries TRBV25-1 and TRBJ2-5; D not resolved. The germline CDR1 and CDR2 sequences are MGHDK and SYGVNS. The CDR3 spans 14 residues. Trimming shortened V by 3 bases and J by 10 bases, and 18 bases separated the two germline ends. CDR3 in amino acids: CASSDFQVPSFQYF. DNA of the CDR3: TGTGCCAGCAGTGATTTTCAGGTCCCATCTTTCCAGTACTTC.

This sequence joins TRBV28 and TRBJ2-1, with D possibly matching TRBD2 (6 bases). The CDR3 spans 13 residues. Germline V lookup: CDR1 MDHEN, CDR2 SYDVKM. Trimming took 8 bases from V and 5 from J, leaving 13 bases between them. CDR3 DNA: TGTGCCAGCGACCCGGGAGAAAACAATGAGCAGTTCTTC. This gives the protein CASDPGENNEQFF.

This clonotype was seen a few times. CDR3 sequence reads: CASSFLAGTGELFF. The CDR3 region has the DNA TGTGCCAGCAGCTTCCTAGCGGGCACCGGGGAGCTGTTTTTT. The rearrangement links TRBV7-2 to TRBJ2-2, with 8 bases fitting TRBD2. This CDR3 spans 14 amino acids. Unmatched junction bases numbered 1, after V lost 3 bases and J lost 4 bases. From germline, CDR1 is SGHTA and CDR2 FQGNSA.

The chain employs TRBV15 and TRBJ1-1, with TRBD1 identical over 10 bases. The CDR3 covers 15 residues. The V and J ends lost 1 base and 7 bases, in that order; junction bases with no gene match: 6. Germline lookup yields CDR1 LNHNV and CDR2 YYDKDF (reference sequence). CDR3 in amino acids: CATSRAGTGAIEAFF. As DNA, the CDR3 is TGTGCCACCAGCAGAGCTGGGACAGGGGCTATTGAAGCTTTCTTT.

The chain combines TRBV6-2 or TRBV6-3 with TRBJ2-1; 14 nucleotides match TRBD2. Trimming at V came to 1 base and at J to 10 bases, leaving 9 bases not matched to a gene. Germline assignment: CDR1 MNHEY and CDR2 SVGEGT. The CDR3 consists of 17 residues. The CDR3 coding sequence is TGTGCCAGCAGTTACTACCGACTAGCGGGAGGGGTAGGCGAGCAGTTCTTC. Residues: CASSYYRLAGGVGEQFF.

The chain links TRBV27 to TRBJ1-1; 8 bases map to TRBD1. This CDR3 comprises 14 residues. Germline lookup yields CDR1 MNHEY and CDR2 SMNVEV (reference sequence). Losses at the gene ends were 7 bases for V and 5 bases for J; bases not matched to a gene: 9. The CDR3 DNA reads as TGTGCCAGCAAACCAGGGGGCTACGGGACTGAAGCTTTCTTT. As protein: CASKPGGYGTEAFF.

A word on this clonotype: Since a much larger clone is just one base distant, this may be a read error. The chain uses TRBV7-2 and TRBJ2-1; perhaps TRBD2 as D (5 bases). Germline loops: CDR1 SGHTA, CDR2 FQGNSA. The CDR3 consists of 15 residues. The V gene lost 5 bases and the J gene lost 0 bases, with 11 bases spanning the gap. The CDR3 region has the DNA TGTGCCAGCAGCGTTAGCGCGAGCTCCTACAATGAGCAGTTCTTC. Its protein is CASSVSASSYNEQFF.

This clonotype was recorded a few times. The CDR3, as DNA: TGTGCCAGCAGACTCTGGAAGGATCAGCCCCAGCATTTT. Translated, it gives CASRLWKDQPQHF. The gene calls are TRBV12-3 or TRBV12-4 and TRBJ1-5; no clear D. The CDR3 has 13 amino acids. Trimming removed 6 bases from V and 5 bases from J, with 11 bases in between.

This sequence joins TRBV20-1 and TRBJ2-4, with TRBD2 as a possible D gene (5 bases). Germline CDR1 is DFQATT and CDR2 is SNEGSKA (reference sequence). This CDR3 region has 14 residues. V lost 1 base and J lost 0, with 7 bases in between. CDR3: CSARVGLAKNIQYF. As DNA, the CDR3 is TGCAGTGCTAGAGTTGGACTAGCCAAAAACATTCAGTACTTC.

This clonotype was seen at least ten times. The CDR3 nucleotides read TGTGCCAGCTCCCCGGATCTCTATGGCTACACCTTC. It yields the protein CASSPDLYGYTF. The genes are TRBV7-2 and TRBJ1-2; no reliable D call. CDR3 size: 12 residues. V was trimmed by 8 bases and J by 4 bases, leaving 11 bases between them. CDR1 is SGHTA and CDR2 is FQGNSA in the germline V gene.

The V gene is TRBV4-3, the J gene TRBJ1-6; D might be TRBD1 (6 bases). Germline V gene sequence: CDR1 LGHNA, CDR2 YSLEER. The CDR3 spans 17 residues. Trimming shortened V by 2 bases and J by 9 bases, and 20 bases separated the two germline ends. In DNA, the CDR3 is TGCGCCAGCAGCCAATTCCTACAGGGCAGGAGAATTTCACCCCTCCACTTT. This gives the protein CASSQFLQGRRISPLHF.

The V and J genes are TRBV11-2 and TRBJ1-1; TRBD1 matches 7 bases. The CDR3 is made up of 18 amino acids. Unmatched junction bases numbered 14, after V lost 2 bases and J lost 2 bases. The germline CDR1 and CDR2 sequences are SGHAT and FQNNGV. In DNA, the CDR3 is TGTGCCAGCAGCTTATCGACCGGGACAGAGGGGTACAACACTGAAGCTTTCTTT. It codes for CASSLSTGTEGYNTEAFF.

The chain joins TRBV30 to TRBJ2-7, with 13 bases fitting TRBD2. This CDR3 spans 15 amino acids. Per the germline V gene, CDR1 is GTSNPN and CDR2 is SVGIG (reference sequence). V was pared by 5 bases and J by 3 bases, with 7 bases of the junction left unmatched. The CDR3 spells CAWDTGLAGRYEQYV. DNA of the CDR3: TGTGCCTGGGATACGGGACTAGCGGGACGCTACGAGCAGTACGTC.

There are many counts of this clonotype. The V and J genes are TRBV11-1 and TRBJ2-7, with a possible D match to TRBD2 (5 bases). The germline V gene encodes CDR1 SGHAT and CDR2 FQDESV (reference sequence). The CDR3 length is 15 residues. V lost 5 bases and J 0 bases, leaving 14 bases between the germline ends. CDR3 DNA: TGTGCCAGCAGCCGAGGATTCACTAGCTCCTACGAGCAGTACTTC. It codes for CASSRGFTSSYEQYF.